What follows is one TCR beta chain and its context. The sample is drawn from a study of shared clonotypes between healthy human individuals. Sequenced by immunoSEQ multiplex PCR; TCRdb stores in-frame clones only, minus some. The sample consists of about 450,000 clones, around three quarters of them appearing once. CDR3 length equals 11 residues. Germline V CDR1 and CDR2: MNHNS, SASEGT. V was shortened by 4 bases and J by 8 bases, with 8 bases between the two germline ends. Only Caucasian adults living in Nashville, Tennessee made up the donor group. The receptor was isolated from a woman in her forties in good health. Some clones in this sample may be carry-over from other donors' samples. The chain has TRBV6-1 and TRBJ1-2; D perhaps matches TRBD1 (5 bases). The sample comprised PBMCs. The CDR3 DNA sequence: TGTGCCAGCAGTGGAGGGGTCGGCTACACCTTC. It encodes CASSGGVGYTF.